These 2 T cell receptor beta chains were all obtained from the same sample, sequenced in a study of regulatory T cells in long-lasting Graves disease. The time point denotes: persistent/refractory GD, antithyroid drugs over 5 years with positive TRAb. The TCR library used RNA extracted from PBMCs. Library construction for TCR beta used iRepertoire HTBI primers and Arm-PCR of CDR3 regions. Via MiXCR, TCRdb re-called the multiplex PCR reads, giving one row per CDR3 protein. Of hundreds of thousands of distinct CDR3 sequences in the sample, 20% to 25% were seen once. Sequences were derived from peripheral blood mononuclear cells (PBMCs), sampled when the disease was refractory, from a patient treated with antithyroid drugs. The origin of the receptors is a female donor with Graves disease.

This clonotype came up many times. This rearrangement joins TRBV20-1 to TRBJ1-4, with D hard to call. Germline lookup yields CDR1 DFQATT and CDR2 SNEGSKA (reference sequence). Trimming stripped 4 bases from V and 0 bases from J, with 3 bases between. The CDR3 runs 12 residues. The CDR3 DNA is TGCAGTGCTATCGCAACTAATGAAAAACTGTTTTTT. It is translated as CSAIATNEKLFF.

Many counts were recorded for this clonotype. The rearrangement joins TRBV11-2 to TRBJ2-4; 9 nucleotides match TRBD1. Losses at the gene ends were 3 bases for V and 7 bases for J; bases not matched to a gene: 10. The CDR3 has 16 residues. Germline CDR1 and CDR2: SGHAT and FQNNGV. The CDR3 sequence is CASSLTGTGSSNIQYF. CDR3 sequence (DNA): TGTGCCAGCAGCTTGACCGGGACAGGGAGTAGTAACATTCAGTACTTC. The full variable domain, rest sourced from reference TRBV11-2 and TRBJ2-4, is EAGVAQSPRYKIIEKRQSVAFWCNPISGHATLYWYQQILGQGPKLLIQFQNNGVVDDSQLPKDRFSAERLKGVDSTLKIQPAKLEDSAVYLCASSLTGTGSSNIQYFGAGTRLSVL.